The T cell receptor beta chain under discussion was sequenced for a study of blood T cell repertoires in COVID-19. In the study overall: Sample material is recorded as cDNA or gDNA derived from T cells, B-cell-depleted T cells, or PBMCs.

Only in-frame clones appear in the TCRdb table, and some are missing; sequencing was by immunoSEQ multiplex PCR. The table records 330,000 or so clones, 88% of them present only once. V was pared by 4 bases and J by 0 bases, with 5 bases between. The CDR3 is made up of 13 amino acids. Germline V lookup: CDR1 SGHRS, CDR2 YFSETQ. V is TRBV5-1 and J is TRBJ1-5; unclear D gene. The source of this sequence is a woman in her 30s who had been exposed to COVID-19. Specimen: PBMCs or T cells enriched from blood (not recorded which). In nucleotides, the CDR3 is TGCGCCAGCAGCCCAGGTAGCAATCAGCCCCAGCATTTT. Amino acids: CASSPGSNQPQHF. The entire variable domain, with the rest obtained from reference TRBV5-1 and TRBJ1-5, is as follows: KAGVTQTPRYLIKTRGQQVTLSCSPISGHRSVSWYQQTPGQGLQFLFEYFSETQRNKGNFPGRFSGRQFSNSRSEMNVSTLELGDSALYLCASSPGSNQPQHFGDGTRLSIL.